This T cell receptor (beta chain) appears in the sequencing data of a study of blood T cells in healthy people across ages. The overall study: About one barcoded beta molecule per two T cells was captured by template switching.

The draw of peripheral blood yielded about 10 milliliters from each donor. Per sample, at least 5 micrograms of total RNA were extracted. As regards this clonotype: With a much larger clone just one base away, this may be a read error.

Primed by a sample-barcoded 5' primer and a J-beta primer mix, a second PCR proceeded for 7 to 11 cycles. Each cDNA was tagged by a template-switch adaptor containing 12 random nucleotides. TCRdb recomputed calls from the 5' RACE reads with MiXCR, one row per CDR3 protein. The sample contains some 900,000 distinct CDR3 sequences, about 28% of which appear only once. Sequenced: blood. The clonotype was recovered from a woman older than 75 in good health.

CDR3 region: CASSQDWGYSSPPHF. In nucleotides, the CDR3 is TGCGCCAGCAGCCAAGATTGGGGATATAGTTCACCCCCCCACTTT. The rearrangement joins TRBV4-3 to TRBJ1-6; D gene uncertain. The CDR3 has 15 residues. In germline, CDR1 is LGHNA, CDR2 YSLEER.